This T cell receptor beta chain was recorded in a study of blood T cell repertoires in COVID-19 (dated by TCRdb to the early 2020s). For context, the study as a whole: Collaborator samples came from the United States, Italy and Spain and covered acute and convalescent phases of COVID-19. The prospective study material was composed of cDNA or gDNA derived from T cells, B-cell-depleted T cells, or PBMCs. The dataset comprised deeply sampled blood TCRbeta repertoires from subjects exposed to, actively infected with, or recovered from COVID-19. A freely available public database, intended as a resource for researchers studying the immune response to SARS-CoV-2, is where the repertoires were released. The samples were drawn from two sources: the first 160 participants of the ongoing ImmuneRACE study, and 1,200 or so subjects contributed by 6 global collaborators. A de-identified subject ID, COVID-19 status, age in years and sex were almost always included in the sample metadata. HLA class I and class II types, where available, came from metadata supplied by the sample provider rather than from assay-based typing. What the study reported, not specific to this receptor: The quantity of clinical and demographic metadata differed by source and by participant and was supplied without curation.

Each collaborating institution followed its own protocols to collect whole blood in K2EDTA tubes. For TCRbeta analysis, collaborators shipped samples as frozen whole blood, isolated PBMCs, or DNA extracted from either of those sample types. TCRbeta CDR3 regions were amplified from genomic DNA using the immunoSEQ Assay, a bias-controlled multiplex PCR. The authors processed their data as follows. The number of nucleated cells in each sample was estimated by amplification of reference gene primers within the assay. To quantify the absolute abundance of each unique TCRbeta CDR3 rearrangement, sequence reads were collapsed and filtered. For each sample, productive Simpson clonality was calculated as the square root of Simpson's diversity index over productive rearrangements. TCRdb took over this immuneACCESS table, retaining in-frame rearrangements with V and J assigned. Such tables are incomplete; in checked studies, under half of the missing clones stem from an unresolved V gene, and the remainder is unexplained. Clone size and V and J calls were adopted from that table, with D and trimming inferred from the DNA. In this sample the table shows hundreds of thousands of clones, 88% of which occur a single time. Of the sample, 0.65% to 0.95% is held by the ten largest clones.

Points on this clone: Its target antigen remains unknown. Per-nucleotide qualities are absent, and no much larger clonotype sits a single base away.

Its CDR3 holds 17 amino acids, cysteine through phenylalanine. Only CDR3 DNA remains: 51 bases, in frame from the first base. CDR1 and CDR2 (SGHAT, FQNNGV) derive from the germline V gene. Trimmed from V: 0 bases; trimmed from J: 2 bases; junction bases lacking a gene match: 3. The sequenced sample was peripheral blood. The sequence derives from a woman aged 25-40 years with acute or convalescent COVID-19. The sequence joins TRBV11-2 to TRBJ2-6; TRBD2 agrees with 8 junctional bases. The CDR3 protein sequence reads: CASSLDISGAGANVLTF. The sequence in DNA is TGTGCCAGCAGCTTAGATATTAGCGGGGCTGGGGCCAACGTCCTGACTTTC.